Sequencing of this TCR beta chain was carried out in a study of CD8+ T cells in alopecia areata. PBMCs provided sorted CD4+ and CD8+ T cells. In this sample, this clone turned up a few times. What it binds is unknown. CDR3 length: 11 residues. CDR1 and CDR2 from the germline V gene are SQVTM and ANQGSEA. The authors extracted RNA and reverse transcribed it into cDNA as the sequencing template. Clones were read by immunoSEQ multiplex PCR, and TCRdb kept only the in-frame ones, dropping some. The table records more than 95,000 clones, less than 70% of them present only once. General study results and limits: Scalp repertoires also include resident alphabeta T cells from normal skin. Patients shared TCRs less clearly than mice did, possibly for HLA-related reasons. Affected lesional scalp, above all in alopecia totalis/universalis, was more clonal than normal scalp.

The TCR was taken from a human donor in good health. This chain connects TRBV29-1 to TRBJ1-2; D may be TRBD1 (5 bases). Sequenced sample: CD4+ T cells sorted from blood. Here the CDR3 DNA reads TGCAGAGCCGGAGGGGTAAAGGGCTACACCTTC. Protein sequence: CRAGGVKGYTF.